This TCR beta chain derives from a study of cytomegalovirus exposure and HLA in healthy donors. Study-level findings and limits: A later look showed TCR association rates differing by HLA locus, highest for DRB1 and lowest for HLA-C.

The length of the CDR3 is 16 residues. The germline gives CDR1 SGHVS, CDR2 FQNEAQ. Trimming took 4 bases from V and 6 from J, leaving 16 bases between them. Comment on this clone: What it binds is not known.

Amplification used 60 Vbeta primers and 13 Jbeta primers. Clones were read by immunoSEQ multiplex PCR, and TCRdb kept only the in-frame ones, dropping some. The data hold about 150,000 clones, with roughly 79% observed a single time. The sequencing input was PBMCs. The V call is TRBV7-8, the J call TRBJ1-6; a possible D gene is TRBD1 (5 bases). The sequence came from a man younger than 35 in good health and CMV-seronegative. CDR3 nucleotide sequence: TGTGCCAGCAGCTCCTGGGGGGAATATAGTAATTCACCCCTCCACTTT. Encoded protein: CASSSWGEYSNSPLHF.